This T cell receptor (beta chain) was sequenced in a study of T cell repertoires in cytomegalovirus infection. Background on the study: Public TCR beta signatures marked donors with CMV infection and the matching HLA. Study results and limitations: Cumulative public TCR beta family frequency identified CMV carriers with the relevant HLA. Ex vivo, HLA-C-restricted CMV-specific TCR beta clonotypes prevailed over the rest of the response.

Looked up from germline, CDR1 is SGHAT and CDR2 is FQNNGV. The CDR3 sequence is 14 residues long. The V and J ends lost 3 bases and 3 bases respectively, with 8 bases between them. TCRdb processed the reads anew with MiXCR; each CDR3 protein has one entry. The table lists 150,000 to 200,000 distinct CDR3 sequences, roughly 28% of them singletons. Comment on this clonotype: Its antigen remains unknown.

The rearrangement uses TRBV11-2 and TRBJ2-2; no firm D call. The clonotype was recovered from a human donor in good health (CMV status not recorded). Some clones in this sample may be carry-over from other donors' samples. Sequencing was performed on PBMCs. DNA of the CDR3: TGTGCCAGCAGCTTGGACCTTTACACCGGGGAGCTGTTTTTT. Encoded protein: CASSLDLYTGELFF.